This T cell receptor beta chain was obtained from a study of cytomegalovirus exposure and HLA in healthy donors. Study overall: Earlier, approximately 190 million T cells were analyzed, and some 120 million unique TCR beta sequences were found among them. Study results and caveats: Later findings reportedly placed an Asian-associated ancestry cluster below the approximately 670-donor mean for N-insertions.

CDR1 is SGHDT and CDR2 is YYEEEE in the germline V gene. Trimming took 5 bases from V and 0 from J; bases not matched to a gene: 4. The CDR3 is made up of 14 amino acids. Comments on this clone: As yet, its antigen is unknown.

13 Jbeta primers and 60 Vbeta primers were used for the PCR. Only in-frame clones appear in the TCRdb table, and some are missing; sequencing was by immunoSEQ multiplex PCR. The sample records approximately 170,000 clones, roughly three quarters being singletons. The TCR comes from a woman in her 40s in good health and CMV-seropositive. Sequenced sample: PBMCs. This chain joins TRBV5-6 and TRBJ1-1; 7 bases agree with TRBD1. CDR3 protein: CASSKTGMNTEAFF. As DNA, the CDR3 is TGTGCCAGCAGTAAGACAGGGATGAACACTGAAGCTTTCTTT.